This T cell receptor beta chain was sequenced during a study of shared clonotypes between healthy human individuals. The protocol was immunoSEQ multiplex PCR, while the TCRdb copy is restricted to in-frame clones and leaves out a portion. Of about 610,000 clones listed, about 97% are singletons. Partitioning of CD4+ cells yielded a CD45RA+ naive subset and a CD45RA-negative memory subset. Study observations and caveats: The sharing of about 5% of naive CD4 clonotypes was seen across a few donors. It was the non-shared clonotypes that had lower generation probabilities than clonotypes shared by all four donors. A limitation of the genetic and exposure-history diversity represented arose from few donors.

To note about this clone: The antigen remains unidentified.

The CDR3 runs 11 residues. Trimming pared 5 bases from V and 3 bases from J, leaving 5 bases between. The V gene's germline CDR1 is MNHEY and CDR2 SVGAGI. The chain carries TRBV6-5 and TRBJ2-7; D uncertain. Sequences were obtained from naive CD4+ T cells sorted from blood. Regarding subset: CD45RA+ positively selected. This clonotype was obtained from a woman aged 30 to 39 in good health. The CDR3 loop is CASSASYEQYF. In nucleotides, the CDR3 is TGTGCCAGCAGTGCGAGCTACGAGCAGTACTTC.